The rows below give T cell receptor beta chains drawn from one sample of a study of long-term antiretroviral therapy in people with HIV. This table comes from immunoSEQ multiplex PCR, and its TCRdb copy is limited to in-frame clones, with some not included. The sample has about 11,000 clones, around 89% seen once. The sample consisted of unsorted PBMCs, taken 0.2 years before starting antiretroviral therapy. The source is a woman aged 40 to 49 with HIV. The CDR3 runs from the conserved cysteine through the conserved F or W. The D gene is left open where the match is weak. Clone size is not always given. Where it is, it says once, few, many or a class for expanded clones.

d_call j_call v_call clone_size cdr3_aa cdr3_nt
- TRBJ1-1 TRBV27 - CASSSESGRQNTEAFF TGTGCCAGCAGTTCGGAATCGGGACGGCAAAACACTGAAGCTTTCTTT
- TRBJ1-2 TRBV5-6 once CASSLYRVVGGYTF TGTGCCAGCAGCTTGTATCGGGTCGTGGGCGGCTACACCTTC
- TRBJ1-3 TRBV6-1 - CASSGGSGNTIYF TGTGCCAGCAGTGGAGGGAGTGGAAACACCATATATTTT
- TRBJ1-4 TRBV7-7 - CASSNWDGKLFF TGTGCTAGCAGCAATTGGGACGGAAAACTGTTTTTT
- TRBJ1-1 TRBV27 - CASSYQGLANTEAFF TGTGCCAGCAGTTATCAGGGGCTCGCGAACACTGAAGCTTTCTTT
- TRBJ1-1 TRBV4-3 - CASSQSQGSGGQNTEAFF TGCGCCAGCAGCCAATCTCAGGGTTCGGGGGGACAGAACACTGAAGCTTTCTTT
- TRBJ2-1 TRBV18 - CASSPRGTSGDNEQFF TGTGCCAGCTCACCACGCGGGACGAGTGGGGACAATGAGCAGTTCTTC
- TRBJ2-1 TRBV4-3 - CASTWERWTYNEQFF TGCGCCAGCACCTGGGAGAGATGGACCTACAATGAGCAGTTCTTC
TRBD1 TRBJ1-1 TRBV7-2 - CASSLVEQGRAFF TGTGCCAGCAGCTTAGTCGAACAGGGGCGAGCTTTCTTT
- TRBJ1-2 TRBV7-2 - CASSLGLVMNNYGYTF TGTGCCAGCAGCTTAGGGTTAGTGATGAATAACTATGGCTACACCTTC
- TRBJ2-7 TRBV7-2 few CASSLTGNSYEQYF TGTGCCAGCAGCCTAACAGGGAATTCCTACGAGCAGTACTTC
- TRBJ2-3 TRBV5-8 - CASTLGGPGPTDTQYF TGTGCCAGCACCTTGGGTGGGCCAGGGCCCACAGATACGCAGTATTTT
TRBD1 TRBJ2-1 TRBV18 - CASSPGQGGESEQFF TGTGCCAGCTCACCTGGACAGGGGGGCGAATCTGAGCAGTTCTTC
- TRBJ1-2 TRBV5-1 - CASSLEGGPAGYTF TGCGCCAGCAGCTTGGAGGGGGGGCCGGCCGGCTACACCTTC
- TRBJ2-7 TRBV2 - CASSEGGVGEQYF TGTGCCAGCAGTGAAGGCGGGGTCGGCGAGCAGTACTTC
TRBD1 TRBJ1-1 TRBV15 - CATSVGQSRNSAFF TGTGCCACCAGCGTGGGACAGTCCCGAAATTCAGCTTTCTTT
- TRBJ1-6 TRBV5-1 - CASSLGDGGPGNSPLHF TGCGCCAGCAGCTTGGGGGACGGGGGCCCCGGTAATTCACCCCTCCACTTT
- TRBJ1-1 TRBV11-2 - CASSLDQGNTEAFF TGTGCCAGCAGCTTAGATCAGGGGAACACTGAAGCTTTCTTT
- TRBJ2-3 TRBV19 few CASRWGGTDTQYF TGTGCCAGTAGATGGGGAGGCACAGATACGCAGTATTTT
- TRBJ2-7 TRBV2 few CASVQGSYEQYF TGTGCCAGCGTACAGGGAAGCTACGAGCAGTACTTC
- TRBJ2-1 TRBV2 - CASRQDSYNEQFF TGTGCCAGCAGACAAGACAGTTACAATGAGCAGTTCTTC
- TRBJ2-7 TRBV5-1 - CASSLGGSTYEQYF TGCGCCAGCAGCTTAGGAGGGTCCACCTACGAGCAGTACTTC
TRBD2 TRBJ2-7 TRBV14 - CASSDTLAGLYEQYF TGTGCCAGCAGCGATACACTAGCGGGCCTCTACGAGCAGTACTTC